This record covers a single T cell receptor (beta chain). The antigen is undetermined. Treatment specified: oral pan-JAK inhibitor, 5-10 mg twice daily. Sorted out of PBMCs were CD4+ T cells and CD8+ T cells. The V end was cut by 4 bases, the J end by 2 bases, with 8 bases between. The germline gives CDR1 MGHRA, CDR2 YSYEKL. The CDR3 runs to 13 residues. This entry is derived from a study of CD8+ T cells in alopecia areata. Study-wide background: In an open-label trial, patients got 5 to 10 mg tofacitinib twice daily.

Once RNA had been extracted, it was reverse transcribed into cDNA to act as the sequencing template. Sequenced by immunoSEQ multiplex PCR; TCRdb stores in-frame clones only, minus some. The sample includes under 200,000 clones, 50% to 65% of them seen just once. Overall study findings and caveats: The study found tofacitinib significantly decreased scalp clonality and expanded CD8+ clones among the top 100. It was lesional scalp, especially alopecia totalis/universalis, that showed higher clonality than normal scalp.

This receptor was obtained from a human donor with alopecia areata. The J gene is TRBJ2-5, the V gene TRBV4-1; no reliable D call. Sample: CD4+ T cells sorted from blood, taken at week 24, from a patient treated with tofacitinib. The CDR3 sequence: CASSPNIQETQYF. The CDR3 DNA sequence: TGCGCCAGCAGCCCGAACATTCAAGAGACCCAGTACTTC.